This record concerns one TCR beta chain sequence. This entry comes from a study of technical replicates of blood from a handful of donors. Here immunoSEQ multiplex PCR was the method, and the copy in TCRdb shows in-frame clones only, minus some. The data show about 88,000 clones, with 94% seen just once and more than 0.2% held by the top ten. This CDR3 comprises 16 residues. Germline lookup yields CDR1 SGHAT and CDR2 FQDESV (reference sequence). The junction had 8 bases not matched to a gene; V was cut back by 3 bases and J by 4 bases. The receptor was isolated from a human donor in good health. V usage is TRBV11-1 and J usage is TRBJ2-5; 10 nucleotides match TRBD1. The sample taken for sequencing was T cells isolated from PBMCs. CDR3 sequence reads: CASSFRQGAGSETQYF. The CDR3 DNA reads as TGTGCCAGCAGCTTTAGACAGGGGGCAGGTTCAGAGACCCAGTACTTC.